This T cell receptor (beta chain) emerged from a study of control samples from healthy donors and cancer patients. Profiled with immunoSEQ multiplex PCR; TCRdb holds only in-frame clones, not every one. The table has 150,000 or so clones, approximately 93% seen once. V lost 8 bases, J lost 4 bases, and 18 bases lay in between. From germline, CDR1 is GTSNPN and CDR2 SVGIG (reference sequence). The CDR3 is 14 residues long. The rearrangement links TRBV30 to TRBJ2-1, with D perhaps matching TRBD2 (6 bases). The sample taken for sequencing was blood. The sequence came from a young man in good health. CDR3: CARNLARSYNEQFF. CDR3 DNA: TGTGCCCGGAATCTAGCGCGTTCATACAATGAGCAGTTCTTC.